This T cell receptor beta chain was retrieved from a study of Ad26.COV2.S vaccination and SARS-CoV-2 variants (dated by TCRdb to the early 2020s). Background for the entire study: Donors in the vaccine arm were drawn from COV1001, a multicentre, randomized, double-blind, placebo-controlled phase I-IIa trial testing Ad26.COV2.S in healthy adults. Dosing of Ad26.COV2.S was intramuscular, at either 5x10^10 or 1x10^11 viral particles, delivered as one shot or as two shots spaced 56 days apart. TCRbeta repertoire sequencing was used to assess the specificity and breadth of SARS-CoV-2-reactive T cell receptors after Ad26.COV2.S vaccination. A total of 32 samples were included in the TCR-sequenced set, comprising roughly 19 Ad26.COV2.S vaccine recipients, 5 placebo recipients and 8 SARS-CoV-2 convalescent individuals. Trial participants were randomized into five groups of five: low-dose or high-dose Ad26.COV2.S given once or twice, or placebo on both occasions. Blinding of investigators to trial group allocation was maintained during experiments and outcome assessment.

The sample's treatment or condition, from its label and the paper: 15 to 20 received Ad26.COV2.S at low or high dose, single or two shots; about 5 received placebo; per-sample allocation not given. For vaccine and placebo recipients, the sequenced repertoires came from samples collected on day 63 after the first injection. In Cohort 1b, 20 to 25 adults aged 18-55 years were enrolled at a single site in Boston, USA, between 29 July and 7 August 2020. Ad26.COV2.S was a replication-incompetent adenovirus type 26 vector that expressed a prefusion-stabilized SARS-CoV-2 spike protein derived from the original Wuhan strain. For this clone: Its antigen target is currently unknown. The input lacks base qualities; no much larger clone sits a single base away.

V is cut back by 1 base and J by 9 bases, with 6 bases in the junction unmatched. The germline V gene sets CDR1 to SGHDN and CDR2 to FVKESK. The CDR3 starts with the cysteine, ends with the phenylalanine, and has 15 residues. Only CDR3 DNA is held: 45 bases, read in frame from base 1. The research as a whole found: After vaccination, spike-specific CD8+ and CD4+ T cell responses were reported to show substantial breadth. According to the authors, total T cell responses may have been underestimated by the TCR breadth and depth analyses. Vaccine and placebo recipients had comparable non-spike TCR breadth, which fits with the vaccine containing only spike. Spike-specific TCR breadth was higher in Ad26.COV2.S recipients than in placebo recipients (P = 0.0014). The study was not powered for comparison of responses between vaccine doses or regimens.

TCRbeta CDR3 regions were sequenced with the immunoSEQ Assay. After extraction, genomic DNA underwent amplification by bias-controlled multiplex PCR, followed by high-throughput sequencing. The paper's processing steps were these. To quantify the absolute abundance of every unique TCRbeta CDR3 region, sequences were collapsed and filtered. T cell fraction was estimated by normalization of TCRbeta template counts to usable DNA, with usable DNA being measured through amplification of reference genes present in all nucleated cells. Repertoire TCRs were annotated as SARS-CoV-2-specific by exact matching of V gene, CDR3 amino acid sequence and J gene to a known reactive TCR set. The reference SARS-CoV-2 TCR set was obtained from MIRA and was filtered for enrichment in COVID-19-positive ImmuneCODE repertoires, whereby public or cross-reactive TCRs were removed. Using the MIRA antigens, annotated TCRs were further analysed by specific ORF or by position within an ORF. Depth was the summed frequency of annotated unique rearrangements, while breadth was defined as annotated unique rearrangements over total unique productive rearrangements. Group comparisons of TCR breadth used two-sided Wilcoxon rank-sum tests. TCRdb stores this immuneACCESS table with in-frame sequences only. Part of the clones is absent; in the studies checked, under half of the shortfall reflects unresolved V genes, and no reason is known for the rest. Clonal size and the V and J genes are those of that table, whereas D and trimming came from the DNA. This sample is represented by hundreds of thousands of clones; about 87% of them were singletons. The leading ten clones occupy 5.5% to 7% of the sample.

The receptor's source is a person between 18 and 59 years old who received the Ad26.COV2.S COVID-19 vaccine or a placebo. The sequences come from peripheral blood, collected in a trial of Ad26.COV2.S vaccine versus placebo. The sequence links TRBV14 to TRBJ1-6; TRBD1 aligns with 7 central bases. This receptor carries the CDR3 CASSQGQGVGSPLHF. The DNA sequence is as follows: TGTGCCAGCAGCCAAGGGCAGGGGGTTGGTTCACCCCTCCACTTT.